This is a list of T cell receptor beta chains from one sample in a study of cytomegalovirus exposure and HLA in healthy donors. Produced via immunoSEQ multiplex PCR; TCRdb's table is partial and in-frame only. The table lists under 200,000 clones, 82% of them singletons. Sequenced sample: PBMCs. The source is a girl aged 5 to 17 in good health and CMV-seropositive. The CDR3 runs from the conserved cysteine through the conserved F or W. D genes are given only for firm matches. Size is omitted from some rows. Given values are once, few, many or a class for expanded clones.

TRBD1	TRBV11-2	few	TRBJ2-6	TGTGCCAGCAGCTTAGCCCCCGCAGGGGGAGTTGGGGCCAACGTCCTGACTTTC	CASSLAPAGGVGANVLTF
TRBD2	TRBV7-8	.	TRBJ2-1	TGTGCCAGCAGCCTGACTAGCGGGGTATACAATGAGCAGTTCTTC	CASSLTSGVYNEQFF
.	TRBV5-4	.	TRBJ2-5	TGTGCCAGCAGCTTGGAGTCTAGGGAGAGGGAGACCCAGTACTTC	CASSLESRERETQYF
.	TRBV18	.	TRBJ1-1	TGTGCCAGCTCACCAGTCATACACCCTGAAGCTTTCTTT	CASSPVIHPEAFF
TRBD2	TRBV19	.	TRBJ2-7	TGTGCCAGTAGTAGGGGGGGGACCTCCTACGAGCAGTACTTC	CASSRGGTSYEQYF
TRBD2	TRBV2	.	TRBJ2-3	TGTGCCAGCAGTCTACAGCGGGGGGGCCCAGATACGCAGTATTTT	CASSLQRGGPDTQYF
TRBD1	TRBV7-6	.	TRBJ2-7	TGTGCCAGCAGCCTAGAAGTGGGACAGGGTTACGAGCAGTACTTC	CASSLEVGQGYEQYF
TRBD2	TRBV4-2	.	TRBJ2-1	TGTGCCAGCAGGAAAGGGGCGGGGGGGCCTCGGTCCTACAATGAGCAGTTCTTC	CASRKGAGGPRSYNEQFF
.	TRBV27	once	TRBJ2-7	TGTGCCAGCAGTAATGTATCCCCCTACGAGCAGTACTTC	CASSNVSPYEQYF
.	TRBV5-1	.	TRBJ2-1	TGCGCCAGCAGCTTGGCGGTCGGGGTTGGGGATGAGCAGTTCTTC	CASSLAVGVGDEQFF
TRBD2	TRBV7-6	.	TRBJ2-7	TGTGCCAGCAGCCGCTATGGACTAGCGGAGACCTACGAGCAGTACTTC	CASSRYGLAETYEQYF
TRBD1	TRBV28	.	TRBJ1-2	TGTGCCAGCAGTTTAAGTGGGGGACAGGGGGCTGGCTACACCTTC	CASSLSGGQGAGYTF
.	TRBV28	once	TRBJ2-2	TGTGCCAGCAGCGCCTTGGCGGGGTACACCGGGGAGCTGTTTTTT	CASSALAGYTGELFF
.	TRBV14	.	TRBJ2-1	TGTGCCAGCAGCCAAGTCGCAGGTTCCTACAATGAGCAGTTCTTC	CASSQVAGSYNEQFF
TRBD2	TRBV5-6	.	TRBJ2-5	TGTGCCAGCAGCCACCGACGTGGCGGGGGGGCCGGGGAGACCCAGTACTTC	CASSHRRGGGAGETQYF
.	TRBV6-5	few	TRBJ1-3	TGTGCCAGCGCCTTGGGAGGGGGACCTGGAAACACCATATATTTT	CASALGGGPGNTIYF
.	TRBV4-1	few	TRBJ1-5	TGCGCCAGCAGCCAAGTACTGGGCAATCAGCCCCAGCATTTT	CASSQVLGNQPQHF
.	TRBV7-7	.	TRBJ1-2	TGTGCTAGCAGCTCGCAAGGCCGGGGCTATGGCTACACCTTC	CASSSQGRGYGYTF
TRBD1	TRBV4-3	.	TRBJ1-2	TGCGCCAGCAGCCAAGACAGGGGGTTGAACTATGGCTACACCTTC	CASSQDRGLNYGYTF
TRBD1	TRBV14	.	TRBJ2-3	TGTGCCAGCAGCCTAAGGACAGGGATGGGTACAGATACGCAGTATTTT	CASSLRTGMGTDTQYF
.	TRBV19	.	TRBJ2-7	TGTGCCAGTAGTATAGATCGAGGTGGGGCTCCCTACGAGCAGTACTTC	CASSIDRGGAPYEQYF
.	TRBV11-3	.	TRBJ1-1	TGTGCCAGCAGCCGACAGATGAACACTGAAGCTTTCTTT	CASSRQMNTEAFF
TRBD1	TRBV5-8	.	TRBJ1-2	TGTGCCAGCAGCAAGCCGGGACAGCTCTATGGCTACACCTTC	CASSKPGQLYGYTF
.	TRBV7-3	.	TRBJ1-1	TGTGCCAGCAGCTTCGGAGGAGACAACACTGAAGCTTTCTTT	CASSFGGDNTEAFF
.	TRBV2	.	TRBJ2-2	TGTGCCAGCAGTGATGTACAGGGTGGCACCGGGGAGCTGTTTTTT	CASSDVQGGTGELFF
.	TRBV19	.	TRBJ2-3	TGTGCCAGTACCCCTCCTTATGTATCGGGGAGCGATACGCAGTATTTT	CASTPPYVSGSDTQYF
TRBD1	TRBV7-2	.	TRBJ1-2	TGTGCCAGCAGCTGGAGAGGGACAGGGGGCGCGCCTGGCTACACCTTC	CASSWRGTGGAPGYTF
.	TRBV9	.	TRBJ2-7	TGTGCCAGCAGCGGCGGCGGACTGGGCGGGGAGCAGTACTTC	CASSGGGLGGEQYF
.	TRBV5-8	.	TRBJ2-3	TGTGCCAGCAGCTGGCGGGTGGATACGCAGTATTTT	CASSWRVDTQYF
.	TRBV23-1	.	TRBJ1-5	TGCGCCAGCAGTCAATGTTTCGATGGGGGGGGAAGCAATCAGCCCCAGCATTTT	CASSQCFDGGGSNQPQHF
.	TRBV5-8	.	TRBJ1-5	TGTGCCAGCAGCTTGATGCAGGCTTCCATACAGCCCCAGCATTTT	CASSLMQASIQPQHF
TRBD1	TRBV7-6	.	TRBJ2-3	TGTGCCAGCAGCTTAGCTGTAGCCCGGACAGGGAGCACAGATACGCAGTATTTT	CASSLAVARTGSTDTQYF
TRBD2	TRBV6-1	.	TRBJ2-1	TGTGCCAGCAGGAGCGGGAGTTCTTATGAGCAGTTCTTC	CASRSGSSYEQFF
.	TRBV2	.	TRBJ2-7	TGTGCCAGCAGTGAAGCGCTTCGGGAGTACGAGCAGTACTTC	CASSEALREYEQYF
.	TRBV30	.	TRBJ2-5	TGTGCCTGGAACCCTGACAGCCAAGAGACCCAGTACTTC	CAWNPDSQETQYF
TRBD2	TRBV28	.	TRBJ2-5	TGTGCCAGCAGTTTCTCAAAATTTTTGGGACTAGCGTCTAAAACGGCAGAGACCCAGTACTTC	CASSFSKFLGLASKTAETQYF
.	TRBV7-7	.	TRBJ2-5	TGTGCTAGCAGCTTACAGTCCGAAGAGACCCAGTACTTC	CASSLQSEETQYF
TRBD2	TRBV6-5	medium-sized	TRBJ2-1	TGTGCCAGCAGGGGACTAGCGGGGGGTGAGCAGTTCTTC	CASRGLAGGEQFF
.	TRBV15	.	TRBJ1-1	TGTGCCACCAGCTGGACAGTTATGAACACTGAAGCTTTCTTT	CATSWTVMNTEAFF